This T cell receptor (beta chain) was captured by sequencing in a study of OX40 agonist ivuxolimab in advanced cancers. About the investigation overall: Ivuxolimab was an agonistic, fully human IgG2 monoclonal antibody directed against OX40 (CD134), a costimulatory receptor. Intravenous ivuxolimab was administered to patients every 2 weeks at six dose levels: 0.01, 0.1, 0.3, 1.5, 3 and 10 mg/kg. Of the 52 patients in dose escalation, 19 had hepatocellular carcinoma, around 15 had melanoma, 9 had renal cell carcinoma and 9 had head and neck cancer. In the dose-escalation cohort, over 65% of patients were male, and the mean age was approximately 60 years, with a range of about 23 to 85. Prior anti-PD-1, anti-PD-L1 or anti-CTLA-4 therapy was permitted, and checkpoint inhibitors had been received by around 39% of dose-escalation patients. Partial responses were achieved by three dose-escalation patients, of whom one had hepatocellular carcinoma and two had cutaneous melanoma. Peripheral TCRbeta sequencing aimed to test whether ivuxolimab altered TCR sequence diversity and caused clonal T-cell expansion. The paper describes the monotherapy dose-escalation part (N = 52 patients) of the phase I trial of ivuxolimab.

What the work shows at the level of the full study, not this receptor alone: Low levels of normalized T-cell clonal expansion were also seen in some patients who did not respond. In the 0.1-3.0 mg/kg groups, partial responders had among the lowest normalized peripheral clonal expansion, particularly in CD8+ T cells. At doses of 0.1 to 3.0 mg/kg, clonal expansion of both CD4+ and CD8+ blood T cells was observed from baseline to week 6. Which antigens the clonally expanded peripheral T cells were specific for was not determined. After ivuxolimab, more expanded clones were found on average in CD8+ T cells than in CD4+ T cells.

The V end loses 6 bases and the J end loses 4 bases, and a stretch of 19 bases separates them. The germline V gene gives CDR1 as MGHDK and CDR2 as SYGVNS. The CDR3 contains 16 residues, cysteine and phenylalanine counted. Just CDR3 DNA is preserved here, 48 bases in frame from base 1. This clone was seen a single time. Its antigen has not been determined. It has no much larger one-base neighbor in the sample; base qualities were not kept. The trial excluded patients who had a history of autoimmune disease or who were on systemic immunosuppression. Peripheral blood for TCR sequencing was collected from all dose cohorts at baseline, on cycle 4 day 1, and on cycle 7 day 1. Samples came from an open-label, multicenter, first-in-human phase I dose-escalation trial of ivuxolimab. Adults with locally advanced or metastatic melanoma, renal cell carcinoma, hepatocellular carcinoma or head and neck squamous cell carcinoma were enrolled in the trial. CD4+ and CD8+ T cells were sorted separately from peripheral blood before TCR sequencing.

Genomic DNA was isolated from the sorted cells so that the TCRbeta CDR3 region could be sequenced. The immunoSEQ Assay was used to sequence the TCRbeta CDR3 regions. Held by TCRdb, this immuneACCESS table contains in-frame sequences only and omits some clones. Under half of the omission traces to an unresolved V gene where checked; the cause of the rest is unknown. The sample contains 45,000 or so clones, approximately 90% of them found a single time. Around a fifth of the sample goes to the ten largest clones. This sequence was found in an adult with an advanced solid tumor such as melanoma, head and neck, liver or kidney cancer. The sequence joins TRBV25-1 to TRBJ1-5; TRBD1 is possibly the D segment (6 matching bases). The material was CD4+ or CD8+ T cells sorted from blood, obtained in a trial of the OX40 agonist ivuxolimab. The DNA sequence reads TGTGCCAGCAGGTGCCCCCCCCGGGACAAAAATCAGCCCCAGCATTTT. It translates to CASRCPPRDKNQPQHF.